These T cell receptor beta chains were read from a single sample in a study of T cells in Graves' hyperthyroidism and ophthalmopathy. MiXCR, run by TCRdb on the multiplex PCR reads, gives a single entry per CDR3 protein. The sample records hundreds of thousands of distinct CDR3 sequences, approximately 18% being singletons. The sample taken for sequencing was blood. Receptor source: a woman aged 45 to 65 with Graves' hyperthyroidism that later progressed to Graves' ophthalmopathy. Both conserved end residues are part of each CDR3. D genes are given only for firm matches. A row's size may be missing; if present it is once, few, many or a size class.

j_call: TRBJ1-6; d_call: NA; clone_size: few; v_call: TRBV9; cdr3_aa: CASSEQGSKSPLHF; cdr3_nt: TGTGCCAGCAGCGAGCAGGGCTCAAAATCACCCCTCCACTTT
j_call: TRBJ2-2; d_call: TRBD1; clone_size: NA; v_call: TRBV11-3; cdr3_aa: CASSSATGTDTGELFF; cdr3_nt: TGTGCCAGCAGCTCGGCGACAGGGACGGACACCGGGGAGCTGTTTTTT
j_call: TRBJ1-6; d_call: NA; clone_size: NA; v_call: TRBV5-6; cdr3_aa: CASSYKVGPLHF; cdr3_nt: TGTGCCAGCAGCTACAAAGTTGGGCCCCTCCACTTT
j_call: TRBJ1-5; d_call: NA; clone_size: few; v_call: TRBV10-2; cdr3_aa: CASSPDGLGNQPQHF; cdr3_nt: TGCGCCAGCAGCCCCGACGGGCTCGGCAATCAGCCCCAGCATTTT
j_call: TRBJ1-2; d_call: NA; clone_size: many; v_call: TRBV12-3/TRBV12-4; cdr3_aa: CASSLVPRHQGYTF; cdr3_nt: TGTGCCAGCAGTTTAGTCCCTCGACATCAAGGCTACACCTTC
j_call: TRBJ1-2; d_call: NA; clone_size: NA; v_call: TRBV19; cdr3_aa: CASIASSQGLVGGYTF; cdr3_nt: TGTGCCAGTATCGCTTCGTCCCAGGGACTAGTGGGTGGCTACACCTTC
j_call: TRBJ2-7; d_call: NA; clone_size: many; v_call: TRBV20-1; cdr3_aa: CSVRVAAGQEQYF; cdr3_nt: TGCAGTGTTAGAGTCGCGGCAGGCCAAGAGCAGTACTTC
j_call: TRBJ2-7; d_call: NA; clone_size: many; v_call: TRBV27; cdr3_aa: CASSRGGAGDWYEQYF; cdr3_nt: TGTGCCAGCAGCAGAGGCGGGGCAGGGGATTGGTACGAGCAGTACTTC
j_call: TRBJ2-2; d_call: NA; clone_size: once; v_call: TRBV7-7; cdr3_aa: CASSLQAFNTGELFF; cdr3_nt: TGTGCTAGCAGCTTACAAGCGTTCAACACCGGGGAGCTGTTTTTT
j_call: TRBJ2-3; d_call: TRBD2; clone_size: NA; v_call: TRBV2; cdr3_aa: CASSQVPSGDLTDTQYF; cdr3_nt: TGTGCCAGCAGCCAAGTTCCTAGCGGGGACCTCACAGATACGCAGTATTTT
j_call: TRBJ1-1; d_call: NA; clone_size: NA; v_call: TRBV5-5; cdr3_aa: CASSLRPGSVTEAFF; cdr3_nt: TGTGCCAGCAGCTTGCGTCCAGGGTCGGTCACTGAAGCTTTCTTT
j_call: TRBJ2-7; d_call: NA; clone_size: many; v_call: TRBV20-1; cdr3_aa: CSASDFRDEQYF; cdr3_nt: TGCAGTGCTAGCGATTTCAGGGACGAGCAGTACTTC
j_call: TRBJ2-7; d_call: NA; clone_size: many; v_call: TRBV20-1; cdr3_aa: CSASSSLYEQYF; cdr3_nt: TGCAGTGCTAGCAGCTCCCTCTACGAGCAGTACTTC
j_call: TRBJ2-5; d_call: TRBD2; clone_size: many; v_call: TRBV20-1; cdr3_aa: CSAPGTSIGETQYF; cdr3_nt: TGCAGTGCTCCCGGGACTAGCATCGGAGAGACCCAGTACTTC
j_call: TRBJ2-2; d_call: NA; clone_size: many; v_call: TRBV2; cdr3_aa: CASSRRVAIGELFF; cdr3_nt: TGTGCCAGCAGCCGCCGGGTCGCTATCGGGGAGCTGTTTTTT
j_call: TRBJ1-1; d_call: NA; clone_size: many; v_call: TRBV18; cdr3_aa: CASSPKTDSNTEAFF; cdr3_nt: TGTGCCAGCTCACCAAAGACAGACTCGAACACTGAAGCTTTCTTT
j_call: TRBJ1-6; d_call: NA; clone_size: few; v_call: TRBV3-1; cdr3_aa: CASSQEASLSPLHF; cdr3_nt: TGTGCCAGCAGCCAAGAGGCCAGCCTTTCACCCCTCCACTTT
j_call: TRBJ2-1; d_call: NA; clone_size: NA; v_call: TRBV2; cdr3_aa: CASIRRLFNEQFF; cdr3_nt: TGTGCCAGCATACGGCGACTGTTCAATGAGCAGTTCTTC
j_call: TRBJ2-3; d_call: TRBD1; clone_size: few; v_call: TRBV5-1; cdr3_aa: CASSQSDRASDTQYF; cdr3_nt: TGCGCCAGCAGCCAATCGGACAGGGCCTCAGATACGCAGTATTTT
j_call: TRBJ1-5; d_call: TRBD1; clone_size: NA; v_call: TRBV20-1; cdr3_aa: CSAARGGGNQPQHF; cdr3_nt: TGCAGTGCGGCCCGAGGGGGCGGTAATCAGCCCCAGCATTTT
j_call: TRBJ2-3; d_call: NA; clone_size: many; v_call: TRBV5-5; cdr3_aa: CASSLGAGAGTDTQYF; cdr3_nt: TGTGCCAGCAGCTTGGGGGCAGGGGCGGGCACAGATACGCAGTATTTT
j_call: TRBJ1-1; d_call: NA; clone_size: few; v_call: TRBV6-2/TRBV6-3; cdr3_aa: CASLLQQGSSVAFF; cdr3_nt: TGTGCCAGCCTACTACAACAGGGTTCGAGTGTTGCTTTCTTT
j_call: TRBJ2-2; d_call: NA; clone_size: NA; v_call: TRBV27; cdr3_aa: CASQPQGSTGELFF; cdr3_nt: TGTGCCAGCCAACCCCAGGGTAGCACCGGGGAGCTGTTTTTT
j_call: TRBJ2-3; d_call: NA; clone_size: many; v_call: TRBV5-1; cdr3_aa: CASLWTASTDTQYF; cdr3_nt: TGCGCCAGCTTGTGGACAGCTAGCACAGATACGCAGTATTTT
j_call: TRBJ1-2; d_call: TRBD1; clone_size: NA; v_call: TRBV19; cdr3_aa: CASSRDRGSLGYTF; cdr3_nt: TGTGCCAGTAGTCGGGACAGGGGGAGCCTTGGCTACACCTTC
j_call: TRBJ2-3; d_call: TRBD2; clone_size: NA; v_call: TRBV9; cdr3_aa: CAGSVGSGGTPSTDTQYF; cdr3_nt: TGTGCCGGCAGCGTAGGTAGCGGGGGAACCCCTAGCACAGATACGCAGTATTTT
j_call: TRBJ2-2; d_call: NA; clone_size: many; v_call: TRBV11-2; cdr3_aa: CASSSSIVGELFF; cdr3_nt: TGTGCCAGCAGCTCAAGTATTGTCGGGGAGCTGTTTTTT
j_call: TRBJ2-7; d_call: NA; clone_size: few; v_call: TRBV6-1; cdr3_aa: CASSYAGAREQYF; cdr3_nt: TGTGCCAGCAGTTACGCGGGGGCGCGAGAGCAGTACTTC
j_call: TRBJ2-5; d_call: NA; clone_size: many; v_call: TRBV12-3/TRBV12-4; cdr3_aa: CASSTAGAQETQYF; cdr3_nt: TGTGCCAGCAGCACGGCCGGGGCCCAAGAGACCCAGTACTTC
j_call: TRBJ2-1; d_call: TRBD2; clone_size: NA; v_call: TRBV7-3; cdr3_aa: CASSNTLAGTEQFF; cdr3_nt: TGTGCCAGCAGCAACACACTAGCGGGTACTGAGCAGTTCTTC
j_call: TRBJ1-2; d_call: TRBD1; clone_size: NA; v_call: TRBV6-1; cdr3_aa: CASRIPGQGFGGYTF; cdr3_nt: TGTGCCAGCAGAATCCCGGGACAGGGATTTGGCGGCTACACCTTC
j_call: TRBJ1-2; d_call: NA; clone_size: NA; v_call: TRBV18; cdr3_aa: CASSPPSPAYGYTF; cdr3_nt: TGTGCCAGCTCACCACCGTCGCCAGCCTATGGCTACACCTTC
j_call: TRBJ2-1; d_call: TRBD2; clone_size: NA; v_call: TRBV19; cdr3_aa: CASSSTGGTNEQFF; cdr3_nt: TGTGCCAGTAGTTCCACCGGGGGGACCAATGAGCAGTTCTTC
j_call: TRBJ1-6; d_call: NA; clone_size: many; v_call: TRBV20-1; cdr3_aa: CSARDSQDSSYNSPLHF; cdr3_nt: TGCAGTGCCCGGGATTCACAAGACAGCTCCTATAATTCACCCCTCCACTTT
j_call: TRBJ1-4; d_call: NA; clone_size: NA; v_call: TRBV18; cdr3_aa: CASCRQGVQGNEKLFF; cdr3_nt: TGTGCCAGCTGTCGGCAGGGCGTGCAGGGGAACGAAAAACTGTTTTTT
j_call: TRBJ1-1; d_call: NA; clone_size: many; v_call: TRBV5-1; cdr3_aa: CASRQGGNTEAFF; cdr3_nt: TGCGCCAGCAGACAGGGCGGAAACACTGAAGCTTTCTTT
j_call: TRBJ1-2; d_call: NA; clone_size: NA; v_call: TRBV11-2; cdr3_aa: CASSLDGGGNYGYTF; cdr3_nt: TGTGCCAGCAGCTTAGATGGGGGGGGTAACTATGGCTACACCTTC
j_call: TRBJ1-1; d_call: NA; clone_size: many; v_call: TRBV10-3; cdr3_aa: CAIRSTANTEAFF; cdr3_nt: TGTGCCATCAGGTCGACAGCGAACACTGAAGCTTTCTTT
j_call: TRBJ2-2; d_call: TRBD1; clone_size: NA; v_call: TRBV29-1; cdr3_aa: CSVLTGGGELFF; cdr3_nt: TGCAGCGTCCTGACAGGGGGCGGGGAGCTGTTTTTT
j_call: TRBJ1-2; d_call: NA; clone_size: NA; v_call: TRBV27; cdr3_aa: CATFSVLRTPNYGYTF; cdr3_nt: TGTGCCACCTTCTCAGTCCTACGGACACCTAACTATGGCTACACCTTC
j_call: TRBJ1-2; d_call: NA; clone_size: many; v_call: TRBV27; cdr3_aa: CASTSSPQRGPYGYTF; cdr3_nt: TGTGCCAGCACCTCCAGCCCTCAGAGGGGCCCCTATGGCTACACCTTC
j_call: TRBJ1-1; d_call: NA; clone_size: NA; v_call: TRBV7-2; cdr3_aa: CASSRNGGENTEAFF; cdr3_nt: TGTGCCAGCAGCCGGAATGGGGGGGAGAACACTGAAGCTTTCTTT
j_call: TRBJ2-7; d_call: NA; clone_size: many; v_call: TRBV12-3/TRBV12-4; cdr3_aa: CASRDPDTYEQYF; cdr3_nt: TGTGCCAGCCGCGATCCAGACACCTACGAGCAGTACTTC
j_call: TRBJ1-6; d_call: TRBD1; clone_size: few; v_call: TRBV6-5; cdr3_aa: CASSYPGQGYNSPLHF; cdr3_nt: TGTGCCAGCAGTTACCCTGGACAGGGCTATAATTCACCCCTCCACTTT